This passage covers 12 T cell receptor beta chains from one sample sequenced in a study of naive and memory T cell subsets (dated by TCRdb to about 2017). The library was built by means of UMI-ligation and nested PCR. The instrument was an Illumina MiSeq. An equimolar mix of two oligonucleotides covering both TRBC1 and TRBC2 was used as the beta constant-region primer. Four rounds of PCR, combining the SP2 primer with nested alpha and beta constant-region primers, were used to amplify the ligated cDNA. The raw public data were reprocessed by TCRdb itself: fastp quality trimming at Q25, MiXCR clonotype calling, in-frame beta chains only. Each CDR3 protein gets just one entry, which takes the most common genes and DNA from the rows behind it. Across this sample there are over 110,000 distinct CDR3 sequences, with about 20% seen only once. The ten largest make up around 0.63% of the sample. What the study reported, not specific to this receptor: A few larger clonotypes were present in naive repertoires, particularly the CD8 repertoires, and these clonotypes were possibly memory cells re-expressing CD45RA.

Their antigens are not known. The material sequenced was naive CD8+ T cells from blood. Interpreted using the paper, the cell subset or site label stands for: naive T cells, CD45RA high CD27+. These receptors were collected from a human donor in good health.

This clonotype was counted only a few times. The V call is TRBV25-1, the J call TRBJ2-7; 9 positions match TRBD2. The CDR3 runs to 15 residues. Germline-derived CDR1 and CDR2 are MGHDK and SYGVNS. The J segment lost 0 bases and the V segment lost 2 bases, leaving 2 bases of the junction unmatched. CDR3 in DNA: TGTGCCAGCAGTGAAGCGGGAGGGGTCTCCTACGAGCAGTACTTC. Encoded protein: CASSEAGGVSYEQYF.

The gene calls are TRBV5-5 and TRBJ2-3, with a weak D call TRBD1 (6 bases). V lost 1 base to trimming and J lost 0 bases, with 9 bases between them. The CDR3 is 15 amino acids. Germline V gene sequence: CDR1 SGHKS, CDR2 YYEKEE (reference sequence). The CDR3 loop is CASSLNRDSTDTQYF. The CDR3 region has the DNA TGTGCCAGCAGCTTGAACAGGGATAGCACAGATACGCAGTATTTT.

This clonotype has only a few counts. The chain carries TRBV27 and TRBJ2-1, with 8 bases aligning to TRBD1. The CDR3 extends over 14 amino acids. CDR1 is MNHEY and CDR2 is SMNVEV in the germline V gene (reference sequence). V gave up 5 bases and J gave up 7 bases; unmatched junction bases: 7. CDR3 residues: CASSNRDRTNEQFF. CDR3 DNA sequence: TGTGCCAGCAGTAATCGGGACAGGACGAATGAGCAGTTCTTC.

This clonotype was counted only a few times. V gene TRBV28 combines with J gene TRBJ2-3; D not certain. V lost 2 bases and J lost 3, with 18 bases in between. CDR3 length: 17 residues. CDR1 and CDR2 from the germline V gene are MDHEN and SYDVKM. Here the CDR3 DNA reads TGTGCCAGCAGTTTACTCATTGCTGGCAGTAGAACAGATACGCAGTATTTT. As protein: CASSLLIAGSRTDTQYF.

J is TRBJ1-4 and V is TRBV27; weak D call: TRBD1 (6 bases). The ends were cut back, 3 bases at V and 7 bases at J, with 18 bases in the middle. The CDR3 covers 16 residues. CDR1 and CDR2 from the germline V gene are MNHEY and SMNVEV (reference sequence). CDR3: CASSFRRGEGSEKLFF. CDR3 bases: TGTGCCAGCAGTTTTCGGAGGGGGGAGGGAAGTGAAAAACTGTTTTTT.

The chain employs TRBV2 and TRBJ2-7, with D perhaps being TRBD1 or TRBD2 (5 bases each). Trimming took off 4 bases at V and 3 bases at J, with 10 bases between the two ends. The CDR3 covers 13 residues. Germline-derived CDR1 and CDR2 are SNHLY and FYNNEI. The CDR3: CASSGSGSYEQYF. The CDR3 coding sequence is TGTGCCAGCAGTGGTTCAGGGAGCTACGAGCAGTACTTC.

The chain links TRBV24-1 to TRBJ1-1, with D hard to call. The CDR3 is 13 amino acids. The germline gives CDR1 KGHDR, CDR2 SFDVKD. Deletions cut 5 bases from V and 8 bases from J, with 14 bases between. The CDR3 region has the DNA TGTGCCACCAGTGGCCTAGGGTACCCCGAAGCTTTCTTT. Protein product: CATSGLGYPEAFF.

The table lists this clonotype with a few counts. The chain recombines TRBV4-3 with TRBJ2-7; 7 bases agree with TRBD1. Trimming cost V 1 base and J 5 bases; bases outside gene matches: 2. The CDR3 consists of 13 residues. From germline, CDR1 is LGHNA and CDR2 YSLEER. CDR3 in DNA: TGCGCCAGCAGCCAAGCACAGGGGCACGAGCAGTACTTC. It specifies CASSQAQGHEQYF.

This clonotype was seen ten or more times. This rearrangement joins TRBV29-1 to TRBJ2-3; the match to TRBD2 covers 8 bases. Germline V gives CDR1 SQVTM, CDR2 ANQGSEA. The CDR3 length is 15 residues. V trimming: 3 bases; J trimming: 2 bases; junction bases outside the gene matches: 7. The CDR3 here is CSVDWSGSHTDTQYF. The CDR3 region has the DNA TGCAGCGTTGACTGGAGCGGGAGCCACACAGATACGCAGTATTTT.

The chain combines TRBV6-5 with TRBJ2-3, with a weak D call TRBD2 (6 bases). With 4 bases removed from V and 4 bases from J, the gap between germline ends came to 15 bases. The CDR3 covers 15 residues. The germline gives CDR1 MNHEY, CDR2 SVGAGI. The CDR3 reads CASSSVGGVADTQYF. Written as DNA, the CDR3 is TGTGCCAGCAGTTCAGTCGGGGGAGTGGCAGATACGCAGTATTTT.

The CDR3 sequence is CASSLFLREGPHEQFF. As DNA, the CDR3 is TGTGCCAGCAGTTTATTTCTTCGGGAGGGCCCTCATGAGCAGTTCTTC. This chain links TRBV28 with TRBJ2-1, with 8 bases matching TRBD2. The ends lost 1 base at V and 8 bases at J; junction bases unmatched: 10. This CDR3 has 16 residues. Germline values: CDR1 MDHEN, CDR2 SYDVKM.

The genes are TRBV11-1 and TRBJ2-1, with a possible D match to TRBD2 (6 bases). Germline V gene sequence: CDR1 SGHAT, CDR2 FQDESV (reference sequence). V dropped 5 bases and J dropped 0 bases, with 17 bases sitting between them. The CDR3 runs 17 residues. DNA for the CDR3: TGTGCCAGCAGCCCCCCCCGGGACTTTAGCTCCTACAATGAGCAGTTCTTC. Protein product: CASSPPRDFSSYNEQFF.